These T cell receptor beta chains were read from a single sample in a study of OX40 agonist ivuxolimab in advanced cancers. Only in-frame clones appear in the TCRdb table, and some are missing; sequencing was by immunoSEQ multiplex PCR. The table includes 20,000 to 25,000 clones, 88% detected once. The material sequenced was CD4+ or CD8+ T cells sorted from blood, taken in a trial of the OX40 agonist ivuxolimab. These receptors were taken from an adult with an advanced solid tumor such as melanoma, head and neck, liver or kidney cancer. CDR3s include the opening cysteine and the closing phenylalanine or tryptophan. The D gene is left open where the match is weak. Clone size is not always given. Where it is, it says once, few, many or a class for expanded clones.

>.|.|TRBJ2-5|TRBV6-5|14
TGTGCCAGCAGTTACACAGGGACTGGAGAGACCCAGTACTTC
CASSYTGTGETQYF
>.|.|TRBJ2-2|TRBV5-4|12
TGTGCCAGCAGCCCAAATGCCGGGGAGCTGTTTTTT
CASSPNAGELFF
>TRBD2|once|TRBJ2-7|TRBV13|14
TGTGCCAGCAGCTTCCGGACTAGGGACTTCGAGCAGTACTTC
CASSFRTRDFEQYF
>.|.|TRBJ1-1|TRBV5-1|13
TGCGCCAGCAGTGAGAGGGACCCAACTGAAGCTTTCTTT
CASSERDPTEAFF
>TRBD2|.|TRBJ2-1|TRBV6-1|16
TGTGCCAGCAGTGGCCCCAGCGGGGGGGCATACAATGAGCAGTTCTTC
CASSGPSGGAYNEQFF
>.|.|TRBJ2-1|TRBV20-1|11
TGCAGTGCTAGAATGGGGGGAGAGCAGTTCTTC
CSARMGGEQFF
>.|.|TRBJ2-4|TRBV28|15
TGTGCCAACCAAGGGACTTACTTAGCCAAAAACATTCAGTACTTC
CANQGTYLAKNIQYF
>.|.|TRBJ2-6|TRBV10-3|16
TGTGCCATCAGTGAGGCTATAGACTCTGGGGCCAACGTCCTGACTTTC
CAISEAIDSGANVLTF
>.|.|TRBJ2-3|TRBV7-6|15
TGTGCCAGCAGCGTAGGAGGGTTGGCCCCAGATACGCAGTATTTT
CASSVGGLAPDTQYF
>.|few|TRBJ2-7|TRBV18|15
TGTGCCAGCTCACCACCTGAGGGGGTTAACTACGAGCAGTACTTC
CASSPPEGVNYEQYF
>.|.|TRBJ1-2|TRBV5-6|13
TGTGCCAGCAGCAACGGAGAAATCTATGGCTACACCTTC
CASSNGEIYGYTF
>.|.|TRBJ2-1|TRBV10-1|15
TGCGCCAGCAGTGTCCGCGGTCAACCAGGGAATGAGCAGTTCTTC
CASSVRGQPGNEQFF
>.|.|TRBJ2-1|TRBV5-1|15
TGCGCCAGCAGCCCAAGGGGGAGGCAGGACAATGAGCAGTTCTTC
CASSPRGRQDNEQFF
>TRBD1|.|TRBJ1-2|TRBV27|14
TGTGCCAGCAGTTCAGGGACAGGGGTTTATGGCTACACCTTC
CASSSGTGVYGYTF
>.|.|TRBJ2-7|TRBV7-9|13
TGTGCCAGCAGCTTAGAAGTGTCCTACGAGCAGTACTTC
CASSLEVSYEQYF
>TRBD2|.|TRBJ2-7|TRBV6-1|17
TGTGCCAGCAGTGAAGCGCTTCCTCGGGAGGGTTCCTACGAGCAGTACTTC
CASSEALPREGSYEQYF
>.|.|TRBJ1-1|TRBV11-2|13
TGTGCCAGCAGCTACCGGGCGAACACTGAAGCTTTCTTT
CASSYRANTEAFF
>.|.|TRBJ1-1|TRBV21-1|13
TGTGCCAGCAGCCCCCTGGGAGACTATGAAGCTTTCTTT
CASSPLGDYEAFF
>TRBD1|.|TRBJ2-7|TRBV11-2|16
TGTGCCAGCAGCTTAATCGGACAGGGAAGCTCCTACGAGCAGTACTTC
CASSLIGQGSSYEQYF
>.|.|TRBJ2-1|TRBV4-2|15
TGTGCCAGCAGCCCCCTTGAGCGGAGCTACAATGAGCAGTTCTTC
CASSPLERSYNEQFF
>.|.|TRBJ2-7|TRBV7-6|13
TGTGCCAGCAGCTTAGCGGGAGAGGGCGAGCAGTACTTC
CASSLAGEGEQYF
>TRBD2|.|TRBJ2-7|TRBV7-9|15
TGTGCCAGCAGCTTAGATGGCGGGAGTGCTTACGAGCAGTACTTC
CASSLDGGSAYEQYF
>TRBD2|.|TRBJ2-5|TRBV10-3|16
TGTGCCATCAGTGAGGGTTTAGCGGGGTTCCAAGAGACCCAGTACTTC
CAISEGLAGFQETQYF
>.|.|TRBJ2-5|TRBV6-6|15
TGTGCCACAGGGAGCTCCCGGGACTGGCAAGAGACCCAGTACTTC
CATGSSRDWQETQYF
>.|.|TRBJ2-7|TRBV5-1|15
TGCGCCAGCAGCTTGGTCTGGGGACGCGCCTACGAGCAGTACTTC
CASSLVWGRAYEQYF
>TRBD1|once|TRBJ1-2|TRBV5-1|17
TGCGCCAGCAGCCCCTACCAGGGACAGGGAAATCTATGGGGCTACACCTTC
CASSPYQGQGNLWGYTF
>.|.|TRBJ2-1|TRBV7-9|15
TGTGCCAGCAGCTTAATCAGGACTCCTGACAATGAGCAGTTCTTC
CASSLIRTPDNEQFF
>.|few|TRBJ2-6|TRBV6-4|14
TGTGCCAGCAGTGACAACTCTGGGGCCAACGTCCTGACTTTC
CASSDNSGANVLTF
>.|.|TRBJ1-1|TRBV21-1|12
TGTGCCACGTACCCCAGAATTAACAGGGCTTTCTTT
CATYPRINRAFF
>.|.|TRBJ1-2|TRBV11-2|13
TGTGCCAGCAGCCCGAGAAAGGGGCCCGGCTACACCTTC
CASSPRKGPGYTF
>.|.|TRBJ2-1|TRBV6-5|13
TGTGCCAGCAGTTACGGGGGCTATAATGAGCAGTTCTTC
CASSYGGYNEQFF
>.|once|TRBJ2-1|TRBV4-1|15
TGTGCCAGCAGCCACCGGCGCGGCTCCTACAATGAGCAGTTCTTC
CASSHRRGSYNEQFF
>.|.|TRBJ2-1|TRBV27|13
TGTGCCAGCAGTTTGTCGGGTCTCAATGAGCAGTTCTTC
CASSLSGLNEQFF
>.|.|TRBJ1-5|TRBV21-1|16
TGTGCCAGCAGCGACCGGCAGGGGGCGCTGGATCAGCCCCAGCATTTT
CASSDRQGALDQPQHF
>TRBD1|.|TRBJ1-4|TRBV6-5|16
TGTGCCAGCAGTTACGCTGGGACAGGGGGCTATGAAAAACTGTTTTTT
CASSYAGTGGYEKLFF
>.|.|TRBJ1-1|TRBV6-5|16
TGTGCCAGCAGTTACTCGATTCGGGAGGTGGAAACTGAAGCTTTCTTT
CASSYSIREVETEAFF
>.|.|TRBJ2-7|TRBV28|13
TGTGCCAGCAGGCGGAGCCCTTCCGTCGAGCAGTACTTC
CASRRSPSVEQYF
>.|.|TRBJ1-1|TRBV11-2|13
TGTGCCAGCAGCCTTACAGGGTACACTGAAGCTTTCTTT
CASSLTGYTEAFF
>TRBD2|.|TRBJ2-7|TRBV11-2|17
TGTGCCAGCAGCTTACGGGAAGGCGCTAGCGGGAGGGACGAGCAGTACTTC
CASSLREGASGRDEQYF
>.|medium-sized|TRBJ2-2|TRBV7-9|15
TGTGCCAGCAGCTCGCAGGGTAGATATGGCGGGGAGCTGTTTTTT
CASSSQGRYGGELFF